These 7 T cell receptor beta chains were all obtained from the same sample, sequenced in a study of T cell clusters in autoimmune cytopenias (dated by TCRdb to the late 2010s). Each sample's TRB amplification started from approximately 240 ng of peripheral blood genomic DNA, which corresponds to tens of thousands of genome equivalents. The sample was run on an Illumina MiSeq. To amplify TRB rearrangements, a touch-down multiplex PCR protocol was run with the TRB-A and TRB-B primer pools combined in a single tube. After the reads were reprocessed by TCRdb, one entry was made per CDR3 protein sequence, with no DNA. The table for this sample lists 4,000 or so distinct CDR3 sequences. The top ten constitute roughly 28% of the sample. The sequencing input was peripheral blood. The receptors stem from a human donor with an autoimmune cytopenia or autoimmune hepatitis (not recorded which).

The chain uses TRBV5-1 and TRBJ2-3. The germline CDR1 and CDR2 sequences are SGHRS and YFSETQ. The CDR3 loop spans 15 amino acids. This CDR3 reads CASSLGLGSTDTQYF.

This clonotype counts as medium-sized (0.01 to 0.1%) by frequency. V is TRBV6-6 and J is TRBJ1-5. This CDR3 has 17 amino acids. CDR1 is MNHNY, CDR2 SVGAGI, per germline (reference sequence). CDR3: CASSPARAAPSNQPQHF.

The chain uses TRBV24-1 and TRBJ1-4; without DNA, the TCRdb call of TRBD1 cannot be checked. The CDR3 runs 16 residues. Germline V CDR1 and CDR2: KGHDR, SFDVKD. The CDR3 region is CATSDGTGGRNEKLFF.

The V gene is TRBV28, the J gene TRBJ1-3. Germline CDR1 reads MDHEN; CDR2 reads SYDVKM. This CDR3 has 13 amino acids. The CDR3 loop is CASSLTQGHTIYF.

V usage is TRBV28 and J usage is TRBJ2-7. Germline V lookup: CDR1 MDHEN, CDR2 SYDVKM. The CDR3 has 14 residues. The CDR3 sequence is CASTSVREPYEQYF. The variable domain in full, completed from reference TRBV28 and TRBJ2-7, reads DVKVTQSSRYLVKRTGEKVFLECVQDMDHENMFWYRQDPGLGLRLIYFSYDVKMKEKGDIPEGYSVSREKKERFSLILESASTNQTSMYLCASTSVREPYEQYFGPGTRLTVT.

By frequency, this clonotype registers medium-sized. This chain joins TRBV7-6 and TRBJ2-1; TCRdb designates TRBD1, a call that cannot be tested without DNA. The germline V gene encodes CDR1 SGHVS and CDR2 FNYEAQ. This CDR3 is built from 16 residues. This CDR3 reads CASSSQSGQGHNEQFF. The variable domain in full, completed from reference TRBV7-6 and TRBJ2-1, reads GAGVSQSPRYKVTKRGQDVALRCDPISGHVSLYWYRQALGQGPEFLTYFNYEAQQDKSGLPNDRFSAERPEGSISTLTIQRTEQRDSAMYRCASSSQSGQGHNEQFFGPGTRLTVL.

According to its frequency, this clonotype is medium-sized. The chain links TRBV12-3 or TRBV12-4 to TRBJ2-1. This CDR3 has 11 amino acids. The CDR3 loop is CASSRLNEQFF.